This T cell receptor (beta chain) was obtained from a study of T cells in Graves' hyperthyroidism and ophthalmopathy. Study-wide results and limits: A model using 13 V-J features told ophthalmopathy apart from stable hyperthyroidism.

For this clonotype: Its antigen is currently unknown.

Amplification yielded TCR beta CDR3 regions, with RNA transcripts as the source. The TCR CDR3 first-round RT-PCR relied on the HTBI primer set. From the multiplex PCR reads, TCRdb called clonotypes with MiXCR, one entry per CDR3 protein. The sample has under 350,000 distinct CDR3 sequences, 15% to 20% seen once; the top ten hold about 50%. CDR3 size: 14 residues. Germline V gives CDR1 MNHEY, CDR2 SVGEGT. V gave up 11 bases and J gave up 4 bases, with 18 bases separating them. Together with thyroid ultrasound, orbital computed tomography, serum thyroxine and TRAb, clinical symptoms were used for diagnoses.

The sample consisted of blood. The rearrangement uses TRBV6-2 or TRBV6-3 and TRBJ2-4; possibly TRBD1 for D (6 bases). This TCR came from a woman between 55 and 75 years old with Graves' ophthalmopathy. CDR3 DNA sequence: TGTGCCCGCAAGCTGACAGGCTCAAAAAACATTCAGTACTTC. This translates into CARKLTGSKNIQYF.